The 5 T cell receptor beta chains reported below all come from one sample, sequenced in a study of T cells after posttransplantation cyclophosphamide. TCRdb's copy holds only in-frame clones and misses some; the assay was immunoSEQ multiplex PCR. The sample contains tens of thousands of clones, none occurring once; roughly 2% lies in the top ten. The sample comprised PBMCs. The source of these receptors is a man aged 35-49 years in good health, CMV-negative, and a related stem cell transplant donor.

This clone was counted ten times or more. The V gene is TRBV5-1, the J gene TRBJ2-1, with TRBD1 identical over 9 bases. The CDR3 loop spans 15 amino acids. The V gene's germline CDR1 is SGHRS and CDR2 YFSETQ. V shed 0 bases and J 8 bases; nucleotides not matched to a gene: 6. DNA of the CDR3: TGCGCCAGCAGCTTGGGGGACAGGGTTGCCGATGAGCAGTTCTTC. Its protein is CASSLGDRVADEQFF.

This clone was detected many times. The rearrangement joins TRBV27 to TRBJ2-1; 7 bases map to TRBD2. This CDR3 has 15 residues. Trimming cost V 7 bases and J 1 base; bases outside gene matches: 7. CDR1 is MNHEY and CDR2 is SMNVEV in the germline V gene (reference sequence). The CDR3 DNA sequence: TGTGCCAGCATCCGGGAGCGGGATTCCTACAATGAGCAGTTCTTC. As protein: CASIRERDSYNEQFF.

In this sample, this clone turned up many times. A read error may produce the germline difference seen at one junction end. The chain carries TRBV2 and TRBJ2-7; D possibly corresponds to TRBD1 (6 bases). The CDR3 loop spans 15 amino acids. Germline V lookup: CDR1 SNHLY, CDR2 FYNNEI. CDR3 nucleotides: TGTGCCAGCAGCGAAGAGCCAGGGGCCCCCTACGAGCAGTACTTC. Amino acids: CASSEEPGAPYEQYF.

The sample holds many counts of this clone. This chain uses TRBV27 with TRBJ2-1; TRBD2 might be the D (5 bases). Trimming shortened V by 3 bases and J by 8 bases, and 14 bases separated the two germline ends. The germline CDR1 and CDR2 sequences are MNHEY and SMNVEV (reference sequence). CDR3 length: 14 amino acids. This CDR3 reads CASSLGQRLDEQFF. Written as DNA, the CDR3 is TGTGCCAGCAGTTTGGGTCAGCGGCTGGATGAGCAGTTCTTC.

In this sample, this clone turned up many times. The chain carries TRBV2 and TRBJ1-4, with TRBD1 identical over 7 bases. CDR1 is SNHLY and CDR2 is FYNNEI in the germline V gene. The CDR3 is made up of 15 amino acids. The V and J ends lost 7 bases and 4 bases, in that order; junction bases with no gene match: 9. Written as DNA, the CDR3 is TGTGCCAGCACCAGACAGGGACCCGTTAATGAAAAACTGTTTTTT. The encoded protein is CASTRQGPVNEKLFF.